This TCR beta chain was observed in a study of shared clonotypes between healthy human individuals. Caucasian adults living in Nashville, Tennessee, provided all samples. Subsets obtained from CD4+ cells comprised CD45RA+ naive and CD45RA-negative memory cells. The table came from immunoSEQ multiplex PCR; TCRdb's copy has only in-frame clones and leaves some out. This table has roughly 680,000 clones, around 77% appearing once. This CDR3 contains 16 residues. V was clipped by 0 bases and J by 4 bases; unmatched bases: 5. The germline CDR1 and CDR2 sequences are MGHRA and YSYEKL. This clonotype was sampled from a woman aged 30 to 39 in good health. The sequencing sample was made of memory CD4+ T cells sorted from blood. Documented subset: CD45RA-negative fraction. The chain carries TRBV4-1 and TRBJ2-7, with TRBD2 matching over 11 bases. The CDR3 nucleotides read TGCGCCAGCAGCCAAGATAGGGGGACTAGCGGATACGAGCAGTACTTC. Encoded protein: CASSQDRGTSGYEQYF.